These T cell receptor beta chains were read from a single sample in a study of cytomegalovirus exposure and HLA in healthy donors. The protocol was immunoSEQ multiplex PCR, while the TCRdb copy is restricted to in-frame clones and leaves out a portion. The table shows 250,000 to 350,000 clones, with roughly 87% occurring only once. Sequencing was done on a sample of PBMCs. These receptors all stem from a woman in her twenties or thirties in good health and CMV-seropositive. Both conserved end residues are part of each CDR3. The order of the fields is V gene, CDR3 length, J gene, CDR3 protein.

TRBV27	16	TRBJ2-6	CASSSRGGTGANVLTF
TRBV9	13	TRBJ2-7	CASSPRSGYEQYF
TRBV20-1	11	TRBJ1-4	CSAKQDEKLFF
TRBV19	13	TRBJ1-3	CASRGDSGNTIYF
TRBV28	17	TRBJ1-5	CASRPELDRPYNQPQHF
TRBV27	17	TRBJ2-1	CASSPPSGGDTYNEQFF
TRBV29-1	17	TRBJ1-2	CSVVRFRDRGYNYGYTF
TRBV2	15	TRBJ1-5	CASSGLGQGNQPQHF
TRBV2	16	TRBJ1-5	CASSEPVSSANQPQHF
TRBV4-2	17	TRBJ1-4	CASSQDSTSSTNEKLFF
TRBV29-1	13	TRBJ1-1	CSVTGTGNTEAFF
TRBV7-2	15	TRBJ1-1	CASSLVGQGVTEAFF
TRBV28	16	TRBJ2-5	CASSLYRTSGQETQYF
TRBV5-5	15	TRBJ2-1	CASSLEPREDNEQFF
TRBV6-5	15	TRBJ2-5	CASSYSGQGSETQYF
TRBV5-6	15	TRBJ1-1	CASSLNGQGNTEAFF